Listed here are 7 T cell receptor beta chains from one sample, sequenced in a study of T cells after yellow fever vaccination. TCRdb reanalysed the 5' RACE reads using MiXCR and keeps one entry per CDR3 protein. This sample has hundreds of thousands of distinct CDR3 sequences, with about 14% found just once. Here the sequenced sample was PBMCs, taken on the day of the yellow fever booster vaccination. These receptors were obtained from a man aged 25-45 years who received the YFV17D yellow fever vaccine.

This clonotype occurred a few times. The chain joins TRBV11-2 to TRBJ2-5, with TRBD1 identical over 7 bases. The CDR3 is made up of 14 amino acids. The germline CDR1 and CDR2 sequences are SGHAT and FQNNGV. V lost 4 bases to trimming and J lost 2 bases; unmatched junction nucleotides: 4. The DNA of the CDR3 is TGTGCCAGCAGCTCTAGGGGACAGCAAGAGACCCAGTACTTC. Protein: CASSSRGQQETQYF.

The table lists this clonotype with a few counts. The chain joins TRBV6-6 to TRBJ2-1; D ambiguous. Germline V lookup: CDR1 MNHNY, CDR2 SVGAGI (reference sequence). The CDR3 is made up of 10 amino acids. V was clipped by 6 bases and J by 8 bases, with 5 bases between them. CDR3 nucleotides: TGTGCCAGCAGCCAGGATGAGCAGTTCTTC. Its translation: CASSQDEQFF.

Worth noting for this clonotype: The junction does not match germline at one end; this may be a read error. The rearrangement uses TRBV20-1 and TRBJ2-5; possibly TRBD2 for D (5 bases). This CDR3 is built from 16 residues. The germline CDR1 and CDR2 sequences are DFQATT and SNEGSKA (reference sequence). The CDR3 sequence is CCARRGWAQTQETQYF. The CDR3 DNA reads TGCTGTGCTAGACGGGGTTGGGCGCAAACACAAGAGACCCAGTACTTC.

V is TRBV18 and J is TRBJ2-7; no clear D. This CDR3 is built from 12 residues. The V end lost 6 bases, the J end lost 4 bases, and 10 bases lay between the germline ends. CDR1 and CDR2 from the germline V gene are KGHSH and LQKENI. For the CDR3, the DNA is TGTGCCAGCTCCCACACAGAGTACGAGCAGTACTTC. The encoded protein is CASSHTEYEQYF.

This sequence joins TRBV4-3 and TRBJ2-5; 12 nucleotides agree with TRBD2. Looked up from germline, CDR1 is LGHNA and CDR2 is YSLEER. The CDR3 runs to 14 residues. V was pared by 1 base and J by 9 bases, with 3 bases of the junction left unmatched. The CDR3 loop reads CASSQGRLAGAQYF. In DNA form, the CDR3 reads TGCGCCAGCAGCCAAGGACGACTAGCGGGAGCCCAGTACTTC.

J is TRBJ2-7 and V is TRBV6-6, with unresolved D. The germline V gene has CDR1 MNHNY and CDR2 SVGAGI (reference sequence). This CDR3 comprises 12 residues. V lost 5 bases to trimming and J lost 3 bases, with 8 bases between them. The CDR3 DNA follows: TGTGCCAGCAGTATGCTGGGCTACGAGCAGTACTTC. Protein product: CASSMLGYEQYF.

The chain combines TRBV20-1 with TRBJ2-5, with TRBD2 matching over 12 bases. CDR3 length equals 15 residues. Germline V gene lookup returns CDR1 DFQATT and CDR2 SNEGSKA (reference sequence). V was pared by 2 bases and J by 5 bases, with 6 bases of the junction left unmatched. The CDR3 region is CSARRLAGALETQYF. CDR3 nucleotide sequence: TGCAGTGCTAGACGACTAGCGGGAGCTTTGGAGACCCAGTACTTC.